A selection of T cell receptor beta chains follows, all from one sample in a study of cytomegalovirus exposure and HLA in healthy donors. TCRdb keeps only in-frame clones here, not all; method: immunoSEQ multiplex PCR. In all, the sample yields about 120,000 clones. Sequenced sample: PBMCs. All receptors derive from a man aged 25 to 40 in good health and CMV-seronegative. CDR3s include the opening cysteine and the closing phenylalanine or tryptophan. D genes are given only for firm matches.

V gene	J gene	D gene	CDR3 protein	CDR3 DNA
TRBV19	TRBJ2-7	NA	CASRREQGATYEQYF	TGTGCCAGTAGAAGGGAACAGGGAGCCACCTACGAGCAGTACTTC
TRBV9	TRBJ2-2	TRBD2	CASSVGLWTSGTGELFF	TGTGCCAGCAGCGTAGGCCTCTGGACTAGCGGCACCGGGGAGCTGTTTTTT
TRBV23-1	TRBJ1-1	NA	CASSSPRGGAFF	TGCGCCAGCAGTTCCCCCCGCGGAGGGGCTTTCTTT
TRBV7-3	TRBJ1-1	NA	CASSLNSQGSEAFF	TGTGCCAGCAGCTTAAACTCACAGGGATCGGAAGCTTTCTTT
TRBV10-3	TRBJ2-1	NA	CAISESSSYNEQFF	TGTGCCATCAGTGAGTCGAGCTCCTACAATGAGCAGTTCTTC
TRBV6-1	TRBJ2-5	NA	CASSGDGGKETQYF	TGTGCCAGCAGCGGGGACGGGGGAAAAGAGACCCAGTACTTC
TRBV19	TRBJ1-5	NA	CASKRWPVSEEPQHF	TGTGCCAGCAAAAGATGGCCTGTTTCAGAAGAGCCCCAGCATTTT
TRBV6-5	TRBJ2-5	NA	CASSKLGEETQYF	TGTGCCAGCAGCAAACTTGGGGAGGAGACCCAGTACTTC
TRBV4-1	TRBJ2-3	NA	CASSQDGQGRDTQYF	TGCGCCAGCAGCCAAGACGGCCAGGGGAGAGATACGCAGTATTTT
TRBV19	TRBJ2-5	TRBD2	CASSIMGGGPQETQYF	TGTGCCAGTAGTATAATGGGCGGGGGGCCTCAAGAGACCCAGTACTTC
TRBV2	TRBJ2-1	NA	CASRDRLGVYNEQFF	TGTGCCAGCAGAGATCGACTAGGGGTCTACAATGAGCAGTTCTTC
TRBV28	TRBJ1-6	NA	CASRLGSSYNSPLHF	TGTGCCAGCAGGCTGGGGAGCTCCTATAATTCACCCCTCCACTTT
TRBV28	TRBJ1-1	NA	CASSTQGWTEAFF	TGTGCCAGCAGTACCCAGGGGTGGACTGAAGCTTTCTTT
TRBV28	TRBJ1-3	NA	CASSFPVSGNTIYF	TGTGCCAGCAGTTTTCCCGTCTCTGGAAACACCATATATTTT
TRBV11-2	TRBJ2-2	TRBD1	CASSLGQAVNTGELFF	TGTGCCAGCAGCCTCGGACAGGCAGTGAACACCGGGGAGCTGTTTTTT
TRBV5-1	TRBJ1-5	NA	CASSWAPGGNQPQHF	TGCGCCAGCAGCTGGGCCCCGGGGGGCAATCAGCCCCAGCATTTT
TRBV18	TRBJ2-7	TRBD2	CASSPLGLGLREQYF	TGTGCCAGCTCACCACTAGGACTAGGGCTCCGCGAGCAGTACTTC
TRBV6-9	TRBJ2-7	NA	CASTPSGRWIFEQYF	TGTGCCAGCACCCCATCGGGGAGGTGGATTTTCGAGCAGTACTTC
TRBV18	TRBJ2-3	NA	CASSPSGLTDTQYF	TGTGCCAGCTCACCATCTGGGCTGACAGATACGCAGTATTTT
TRBV6-6	TRBJ2-7	TRBD1	CASSSGDRVDEQYF	TGTGCCAGCAGTTCAGGAGACAGGGTAGACGAGCAGTACTTC
TRBV5-4	TRBJ2-7	TRBD2	CASSPGASGVYEQYF	TGTGCCAGCAGCCCTGGGGCTAGCGGGGTCTACGAGCAGTACTTC
TRBV7-2	TRBJ1-4	TRBD1	CASRMTSDRVGEKLFF	TGTGCCAGCAGGATGACCTCGGACAGGGTTGGAGAAAAACTGTTTTTT
TRBV7-9	TRBJ2-6	NA	CASSSTQWDMHSGANVLTF	TGTGCCAGCAGCTCGACCCAGTGGGACATGCACTCTGGGGCCAACGTCCTGACTTTC
TRBV7-2	TRBJ1-6	NA	CASSLVLAHNSPLHF	TGTGCCAGCAGCTTGGTATTAGCCCATAATTCACCCCTCCACTTT
TRBV5-1	TRBJ2-7	TRBD1	CASSLPGQGGEQYF	TGCGCCAGCAGCTTGCCTGGACAGGGCGGCGAGCAGTACTTC
TRBV6-6	TRBJ1-5	TRBD1	CASRDRDRGLIQPQHF	TGTGCCAGCAGGGACCGGGACAGGGGATTGATTCAGCCCCAGCATTTT
TRBV5-4	TRBJ2-3	TRBD1	CASSKPGDRGADTQYF	TGTGCCAGCAGCAAACCGGGAGACAGGGGCGCAGATACGCAGTATTTT
TRBV7-2	TRBJ2-4	NA	CASSGPGTAGGKNIQYF	TGTGCCAGCAGCGGCCCCGGGACAGCAGGAGGGAAAAACATTCAGTACTTC
TRBV7-9	TRBJ2-5	NA	CASSLVSGGETQYF	TGTGCCAGCAGCTTAGTTTCCGGGGGAGAGACCCAGTACTTC
TRBV4-1	TRBJ2-3	TRBD1	CASSQEGTGEDTQYF	TGCGCCAGCAGCCAAGAGGGGACAGGGGAAGATACGCAGTATTTT
TRBV5-1	TRBJ2-7	TRBD1	CTSSLQGSGYEQYF	TGCACCAGCAGTTTACAGGGGAGTGGCTACGAGCAGTACTTC
TRBV2	TRBJ1-1	NA	CASSERGMNTEAFF	TGTGCCAGCAGCGAGAGAGGGATGAACACTGAAGCTTTCTTT
TRBV7-9	TRBJ2-5	NA	CASSSDFKSTQYF	TGTGCCAGCAGCTCAGATTTTAAGTCGACCCAGTACTTC
TRBV27	TRBJ1-1	TRBD1	CASSLRGRDTEAFF	TGTGCCAGCAGTTTAAGGGGGCGAGACACTGAAGCTTTCTTT
TRBV5-1	TRBJ2-5	NA	CASSLVEAVQETQYF	TGCGCCAGCAGCTTGGTCGAGGCAGTACAAGAGACCCAGTACTTC
TRBV7-3	TRBJ2-1	TRBD2	CASSWTSGDYNEQFF	TGTGCCAGCAGCTGGACTAGCGGGGACTACAATGAGCAGTTCTTC
TRBV2	TRBJ2-7	TRBD2	CASSALRGGPQQYF	TGTGCCAGCAGTGCTTTGCGGGGGGGCCCGCAGCAGTACTTC
TRBV18	TRBJ1-6	TRBD1	CASSPGQGYNSPLHF	TGTGCCAGCTCACCGGGACAGGGTTATAATTCACCCCTCCACTTT
TRBV5-1	TRBJ2-7	TRBD1	CASSLGQGPYEQYF	TGCGCCAGCAGCCTGGGACAGGGCCCCTACGAGCAGTACTTC
TRBV21-1	TRBJ2-3	NA	CASRESNGQGLNTQYF	TGTGCCAGCAGAGAAAGCAACGGACAGGGTCTCAATACGCAGTATTTT
TRBV25-1	TRBJ1-1	NA	CASSEYYGQGPEAFF	TGTGCCAGCAGTGAATATTATGGGCAGGGGCCGGAAGCTTTCTTT
TRBV30	TRBJ1-6	NA	CAWSGSGKPGSPLHF	TGTGCCTGGAGTGGATCGGGGAAGCCGGGATCACCCCTCCACTTT
TRBV7-8	TRBJ1-6	NA	CASSLEFPYGDNSPLHF	TGTGCCAGCAGCTTAGAATTTCCCTACGGGGATAATTCACCCCTCCACTTT
TRBV9	TRBJ1-1	TRBD1	CASAETGANTEAFF	TGTGCCAGCGCCGAGACAGGGGCAAACACTGAAGCTTTCTTT
TRBV7-2	TRBJ1-5	TRBD1	CASSLEGQEYQPQHF	TGTGCCAGCAGCTTAGAGGGACAGGAATATCAGCCCCAGCATTTT
TRBV7-3	TRBJ2-5	TRBD2	CASSLLHASGGARETQYF	TGTGCCAGCAGCTTACTCCACGCTAGCGGGGGGGCGAGGGAGACCCAGTACTTC
TRBV5-1	TRBJ2-1	NA	CASSFGGLRGEQFF	TGCGCCAGCAGCTTTGGCGGCTTGCGAGGCGAGCAGTTCTTC
TRBV25-1	TRBJ1-4	TRBD1	CASSTGTGGGEKLFF	TGTGCCAGCAGTACGGGGACAGGGGGCGGTGAAAAACTGTTTTTT
TRBV19	TRBJ2-7	TRBD2	CASSIVGGYEQYF	TGTGCCAGTAGTATAGTCGGGGGGTACGAGCAGTACTTC
TRBV2	TRBJ2-5	TRBD2	CASSVGGVPFQETQYF	TGTGCCAGCAGTGTGGGGGGGGTCCCCTTCCAAGAGACCCAGTACTTC
TRBV7-2	TRBJ1-3	NA	CASSLGGTSGNTIYF	TGTGCCAGCAGCTTAGGTGGGACATCGGGAAACACCATATATTTT
TRBV28	TRBJ1-2	NA	CASSFVGAFGYTF	TGTGCCAGCAGTTTCGTGGGGGCCTTTGGCTACACCTTC